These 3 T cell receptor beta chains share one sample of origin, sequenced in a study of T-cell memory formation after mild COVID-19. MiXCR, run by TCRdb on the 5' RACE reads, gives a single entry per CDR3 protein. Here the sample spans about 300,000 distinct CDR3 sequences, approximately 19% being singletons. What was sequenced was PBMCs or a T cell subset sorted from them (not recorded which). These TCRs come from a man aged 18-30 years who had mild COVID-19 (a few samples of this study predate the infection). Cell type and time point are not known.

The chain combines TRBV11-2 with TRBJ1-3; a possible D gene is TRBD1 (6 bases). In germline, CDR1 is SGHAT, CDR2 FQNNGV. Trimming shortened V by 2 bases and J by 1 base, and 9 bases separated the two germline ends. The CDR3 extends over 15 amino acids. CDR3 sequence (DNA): TGTGCCAGCAGCTTATTAGGGGGGTCTGGAAACACCATATATTTT. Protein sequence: CASSLLGGSGNTIYF.

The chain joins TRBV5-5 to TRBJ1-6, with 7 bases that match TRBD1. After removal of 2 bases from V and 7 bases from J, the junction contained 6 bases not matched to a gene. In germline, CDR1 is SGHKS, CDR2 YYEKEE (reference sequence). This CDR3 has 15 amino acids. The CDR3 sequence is CASSLPGQLNSPLHF. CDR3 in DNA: TGTGCCAGCAGCTTACCGGGACAGCTAAATTCACCCCTCCACTTT.

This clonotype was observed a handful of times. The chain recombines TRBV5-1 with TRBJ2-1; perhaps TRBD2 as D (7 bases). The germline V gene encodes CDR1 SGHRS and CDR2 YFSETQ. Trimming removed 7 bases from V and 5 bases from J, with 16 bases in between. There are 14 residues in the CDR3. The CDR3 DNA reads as TGCGCCAGCTCCGTGGGGGGGCTTGACAATGAGCAGTTCTTC. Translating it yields CASSVGGLDNEQFF.